This T cell receptor beta chain was recovered during a study of tumor-infiltrating lymphocytes in oesophageal squamous cell carcinoma. This clonotype was detected a few times. Via MiXCR, TCRdb re-called the PCR reads, giving one row per CDR3 protein. This sample has fewer than 15,000 distinct CDR3 sequences, with approximately 45% found just once. This CDR3 contains 13 residues. The germline V gene has CDR1 SGHDT and CDR2 YYEEEE. The chain recombines TRBV5-6 with TRBJ2-4; tentatively, D is TRBD1 (5 bases). The J call is uncertain, as TRBJ2-7 better fits the DNA end. This TCR derives from a male donor with esophageal squamous cell carcinoma. The sequenced material came from normal esophageal tissue next to the tumor. CDR3 in DNA: TGTGCCAGCAGCTTGGCAGGGTTGAACGAGCAGTACTTC. Protein product: CASSLAGLNEQYF.